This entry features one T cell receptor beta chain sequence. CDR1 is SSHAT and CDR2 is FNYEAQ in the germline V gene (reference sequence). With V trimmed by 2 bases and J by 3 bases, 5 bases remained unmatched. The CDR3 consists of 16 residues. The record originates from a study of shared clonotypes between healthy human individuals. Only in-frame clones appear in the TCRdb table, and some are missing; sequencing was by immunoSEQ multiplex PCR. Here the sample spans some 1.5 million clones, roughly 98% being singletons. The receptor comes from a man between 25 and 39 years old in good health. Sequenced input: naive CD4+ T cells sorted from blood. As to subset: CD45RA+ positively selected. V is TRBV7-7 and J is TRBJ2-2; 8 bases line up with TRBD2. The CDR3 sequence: CASSLKRERDTGELFF. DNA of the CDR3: TGTGCCAGCAGCTTAAAGCGGGAGAGAGACACCGGGGAGCTGTTTTTT.